The following is a T cell receptor beta chain sequence with its context. The trim removed 1 base at V and 7 bases at J, leaving 9 bases unmatched. This CDR3 has 17 amino acids. The germline V gene encodes CDR1 MNHEY and CDR2 SMNVEV (reference sequence). The data were taken from a study of OX40 agonist ivuxolimab in advanced cancers. Clones were sequenced by immunoSEQ multiplex PCR, and TCRdb holds only the in-frame ones, with some missing. The sample lists roughly 80,000 clones; around nine tenths were seen once. The sequence was obtained from an adult with an advanced solid tumor such as melanoma, head and neck, liver or kidney cancer. Here the sequenced sample was CD4+ or CD8+ T cells sorted from blood, taken in a trial of the OX40 agonist ivuxolimab. The V and J genes are TRBV27 and TRBJ2-7; 14 nucleotides line up with TRBD2. CDR3: CASSLFLGLAGGGEQYF. In DNA, the CDR3 is TGTGCCAGCAGTTTATTTTTAGGACTAGCGGGGGGTGGTGAGCAGTACTTC.